Below, one TCR beta chain is given with its context. No antigen is known for it. No base quality values were provided; no much bigger clone lies one nucleotide off. The CDR3 spans 15 residues, from the cysteine through the phenylalanine. The only DNA kept is the CDR3, 45 bases in frame from the first base. Trimming takes 5 bases from V and 2 bases from J, and the germline ends sit 13 bases apart. CDR1 MNHEY and CDR2 SVGAGI were looked up in the germline V gene. Read against the paper, the sample's time point label means: pretreatment peripheral blood. The cohort included about 27 patients with locally advanced or metastatic urothelial carcinoma who were treated at Memorial Sloan Kettering on a trial protocol. Peripheral blood mononuclear cells were collected from each patient pretreatment and during treatment, giving between 1 and 8 total time points per patient. The Qiagen DNeasy Blood extraction kit was used to purify genomic DNA from total PBMCs and tumor samples. PBMCs were collected pretreatment and during treatment, and were isolated and stored as previously described.

This sample was taken from a study of PD-L1 blockade in urothelial cancer (TCRdb year 2017). Turning to the overall study: Therapy was started at some point between 2014 and 2016 for all patients, and atezolizumab 1,200 mg was administered intravenously every 3 weeks. About nine tenths of the roughly 29 patients were males with bladder-origin urothelial cancer, and about two thirds of the roughly 30 reported a prior smoking history. Patients had an ECOG performance status of 0 or 1 and had received between 0 and 3 prior chemotherapy regimens. Blood samples were analyzed 3 weeks after the start of treatment (second dose) and 6 weeks after the start of treatment. Blood samples gave median yields of approximately 130,000 T cells and 82,636 unique TCRs, along with a median clonality of 0.080. The study, an exploratory multi-omic analysis, examined somatic, immune and clinical correlates of response to PD-L1 blockade with atezolizumab in urothelial cancer. TCR sequencing covered pretreatment tumor samples and matched, serially collected peripheral blood taken before and after atezolizumab treatment. Durable clinical benefit was defined as progression-free survival longer than 6 months, and TCR features were also tested against progression-free and overall survival. Whole exome sequencing and RNA sequencing of pretreatment tumors were performed alongside TCR sequencing in the same patients. Under ten patients reached durable clinical benefit, while 15 to 20 patients did not. Some 29 patients had pretreatment blood TCR-seq, about 25 had at least one posttreatment blood collection, and about 25 had tumor TCR-seq.

Overall study outcomes, separate from this receptor: Small sample size (n ≈ 29) and many exploratory analyses mean the results are intended to be hypothesis-generating. A pretreatment peripheral blood TCR clonality below the median was linked to improved progression-free and overall survival. Patients with durable benefit showed greater expansion of tumor-associated TCR clones in peripheral blood 3 weeks after starting treatment (n ≈ 21, p = 0.022).

Synthetic TCR analog templates were spiked into each PCR to estimate absolute template abundance from read counts. The immunoSEQ assay used bias-controlled V and J gene primers to amplify TCRbeta CDR3 regions from genomic DNA. Sequencing of rearranged TCRbeta segments was performed at approximately 20X coverage. Processing in the source paper ran as follows. Clustering was used to correct sequencing errors, and CDR3s were annotated against IMGT to assign V, D and J genes. Downstream analyses used only productive TCRbeta rearrangements and left out out-of-frame or stop-codon sequences. Clonality was computed as one minus Shannon entropy normalized by the log of the number of unique productive sequences. Fisher's exact test with Benjamini-Hochberg correction, at a threshold of adjusted p below 0.01, was used to find clones that differed between time points or between blood and tumor. TCRdb limited this immuneACCESS table to in-frame rearrangements with V and J called. A share of clones is missing; checked studies link under half to unresolved V genes, and the rest is unexplained. V, J and clone size were drawn from that table, and D and trimming were deduced from the DNA. The sample records under 95,000 clones, more than 75% of which are singletons. The top ten hold around an eighth of the sample.

Material: PBMCs, obtained around atezolizumab (anti-PD-L1) treatment. The receptor was isolated from a man aged 60 to 75 with urothelial cancer. This chain joins TRBV6-5 to TRBJ1-5; no D segment can be confidently identified. The encoded CDR3 is CASSRTSLGNQPQHF. The nucleotide sequence is given as TGTGCCAGCAGTAGGACTAGCTTAGGCAATCAGCCCCAGCATTTT.